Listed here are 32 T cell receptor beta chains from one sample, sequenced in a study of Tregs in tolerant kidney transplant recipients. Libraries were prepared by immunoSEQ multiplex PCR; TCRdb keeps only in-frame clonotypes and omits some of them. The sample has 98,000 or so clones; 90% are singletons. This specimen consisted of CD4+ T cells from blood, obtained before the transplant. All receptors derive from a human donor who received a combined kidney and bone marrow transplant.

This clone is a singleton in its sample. The CDR3 nucleotides are TGCGCCAGCAGCCAAGCCGCGGAGACCCAGTACTTC. As protein: CASSQAAETQYF. This chain uses TRBV4-1 with TRBJ2-5, with D uncertain. Looked up from germline, CDR1 is MGHRA and CDR2 is YSYEKL. The CDR3 covers 12 residues. V lost 1 base, J lost 5 bases, and 5 bases lay in between.

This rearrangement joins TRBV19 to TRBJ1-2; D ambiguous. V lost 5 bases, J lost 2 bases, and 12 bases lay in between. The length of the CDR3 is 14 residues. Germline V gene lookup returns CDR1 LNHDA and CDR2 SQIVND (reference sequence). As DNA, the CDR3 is TGTGCCAGTAGTCCCCGGGGAGGGAACTATGGCTACACCTTC. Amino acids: CASSPRGGNYGYTF.

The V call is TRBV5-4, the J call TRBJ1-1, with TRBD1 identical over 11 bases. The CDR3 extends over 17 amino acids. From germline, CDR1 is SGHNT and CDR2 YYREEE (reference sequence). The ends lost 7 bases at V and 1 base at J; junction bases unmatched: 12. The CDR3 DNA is TGTGCCAGCCGACCCCCGGGACAGGGGGGAAAGAACACTGAAGCTTTCTTT. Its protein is CASRPPGQGGKNTEAFF.

For the CDR3, the DNA is TGTGCCAGCAGCGTAGGAGCGTCCTACGAGCAGTACTTC. Protein product: CASSVGASYEQYF. The chain recombines TRBV9 with TRBJ2-7, with D unclear. Germline values: CDR1 SGDLS, CDR2 YYNGEE. The CDR3 sequence is 13 residues long. V was cut by 0 bases and J by 1 base, with 5 bases left in between.

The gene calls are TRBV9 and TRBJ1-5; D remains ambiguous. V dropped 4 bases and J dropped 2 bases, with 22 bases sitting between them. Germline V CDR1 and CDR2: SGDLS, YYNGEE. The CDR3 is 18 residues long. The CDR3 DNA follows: TGTGCCAGCAGCAGAGACGCGGGAGGGAAACTGGGCAATCAGCCCCAGCATTTT. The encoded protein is CASSRDAGGKLGNQPQHF.

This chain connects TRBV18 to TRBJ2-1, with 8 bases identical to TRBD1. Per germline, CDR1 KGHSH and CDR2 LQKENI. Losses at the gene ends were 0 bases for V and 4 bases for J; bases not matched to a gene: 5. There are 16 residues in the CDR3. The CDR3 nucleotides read TGTGCCAGCTCACCACCCCAGGGGGCGATGTACAATGAGCAGTTCTTC. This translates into CASSPPQGAMYNEQFF. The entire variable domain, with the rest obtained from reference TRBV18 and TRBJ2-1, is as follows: NAGVMQNPRHLVRRRGQEARLRCSPMKGHSHVYWYRQLPEEGLKFMVYLQKENIIDESGMPKERFSAEFPKEGPSILRIQQVVRGDSAAYFCASSPPQGAMYNEQFFGPGTRLTVL.

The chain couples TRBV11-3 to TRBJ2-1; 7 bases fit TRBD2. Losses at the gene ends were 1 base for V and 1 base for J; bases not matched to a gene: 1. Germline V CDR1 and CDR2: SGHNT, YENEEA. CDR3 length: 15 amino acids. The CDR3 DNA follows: TGTGCCAGCAGCTTAGGCGGGGGTTCCTACAATGAGCAGTTCTTC. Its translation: CASSLGGGSYNEQFF. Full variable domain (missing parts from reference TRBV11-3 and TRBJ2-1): EAGVVQSPRYKIIEKKQPVAFWCNPISGHNTLYWYLQNLGQGPELLIRYENEEAVDDSQLPKDRFSAERLKGVDSTLKIQPAELGDSAVYLCASSLGGGSYNEQFFGPGTRLTVL.

DNA of the CDR3: TGTGCCAGCAGCTTAGGAGGTAGCGGAAACTACGAGCAGTACTTC. Translated, it gives CASSLGGSGNYEQYF. The rearrangement joins TRBV11-3 to TRBJ2-7, with TRBD2 as a possible D gene (6 bases). The germline V and J ends were trimmed by 1 base and 3 bases, with 13 bases remaining between them. Germline CDR1 and CDR2: SGHNT and YENEEA. This CDR3 is 15 amino acids long.

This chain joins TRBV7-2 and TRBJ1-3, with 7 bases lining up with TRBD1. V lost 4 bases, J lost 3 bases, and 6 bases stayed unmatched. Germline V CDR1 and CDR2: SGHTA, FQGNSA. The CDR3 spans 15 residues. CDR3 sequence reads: CASSSDGTDGNTIYF. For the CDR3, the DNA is TGTGCCAGCAGCTCAGACGGGACAGATGGAAACACCATATATTTT.

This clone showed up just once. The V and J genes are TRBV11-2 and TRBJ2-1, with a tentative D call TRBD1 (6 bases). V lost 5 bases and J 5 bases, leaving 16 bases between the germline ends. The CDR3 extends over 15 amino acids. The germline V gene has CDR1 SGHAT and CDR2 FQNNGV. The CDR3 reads CASSPRGGFNNEQFF. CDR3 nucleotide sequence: TGTGCCAGCAGCCCCCGAGGGGGATTTAACAATGAGCAGTTCTTC.

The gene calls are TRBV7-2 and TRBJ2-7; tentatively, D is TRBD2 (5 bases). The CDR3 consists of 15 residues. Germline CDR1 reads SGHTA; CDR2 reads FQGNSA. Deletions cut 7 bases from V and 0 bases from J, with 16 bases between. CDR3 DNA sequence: TGTGCCAGCACCTTGGAGGCGGGCCCCTCCTACGAGCAGTACTTC. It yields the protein CASTLEAGPSYEQYF.

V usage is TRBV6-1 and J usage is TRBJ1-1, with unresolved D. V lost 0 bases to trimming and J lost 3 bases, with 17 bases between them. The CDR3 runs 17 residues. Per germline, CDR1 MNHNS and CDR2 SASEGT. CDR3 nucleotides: TGTGCCAGCAGTGAAGCCCCTCCGGGAGGGTCGGACACTGAAGCTTTCTTT. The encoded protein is CASSEAPPGGSDTEAFF.

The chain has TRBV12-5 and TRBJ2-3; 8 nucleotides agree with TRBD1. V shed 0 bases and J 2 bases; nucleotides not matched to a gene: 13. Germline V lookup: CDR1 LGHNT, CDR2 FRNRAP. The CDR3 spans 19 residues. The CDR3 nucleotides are TGTGCTAGTGGTTTGGTACACAGGGGGATCCCCCTGAACACAGATACGCAGTATTTT. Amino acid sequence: CASGLVHRGIPLNTDTQYF.

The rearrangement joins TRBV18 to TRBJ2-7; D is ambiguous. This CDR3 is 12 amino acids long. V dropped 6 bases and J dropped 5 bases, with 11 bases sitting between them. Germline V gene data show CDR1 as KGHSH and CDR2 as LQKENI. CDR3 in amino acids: CASSPTDDEQYF. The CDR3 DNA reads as TGTGCCAGCTCGCCGACTGACGACGAGCAGTACTTC. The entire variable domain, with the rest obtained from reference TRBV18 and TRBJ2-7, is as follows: NAGVMQNPRHLVRRRGQEARLRCSPMKGHSHVYWYRQLPEEGLKFMVYLQKENIIDESGMPKERFSAEFPKEGPSILRIQQVVRGDSAAYFCASSPTDDEQYFGPGTRLTVT.

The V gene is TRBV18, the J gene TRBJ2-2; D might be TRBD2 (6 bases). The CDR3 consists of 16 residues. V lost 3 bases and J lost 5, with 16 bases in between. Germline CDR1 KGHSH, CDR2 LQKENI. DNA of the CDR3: TGTGCCAGCTCACCGCAGGATGGCGGGGCGACCGGGGAGCTGTTTTTT. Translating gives CASSPQDGGATGELFF.

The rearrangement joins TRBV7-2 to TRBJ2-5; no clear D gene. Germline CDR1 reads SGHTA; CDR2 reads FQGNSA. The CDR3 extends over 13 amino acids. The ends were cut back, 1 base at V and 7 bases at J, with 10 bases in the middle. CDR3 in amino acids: CASSLDFQWTQYF. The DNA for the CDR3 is TGTGCCAGCAGCTTAGATTTCCAGTGGACCCAGTACTTC.

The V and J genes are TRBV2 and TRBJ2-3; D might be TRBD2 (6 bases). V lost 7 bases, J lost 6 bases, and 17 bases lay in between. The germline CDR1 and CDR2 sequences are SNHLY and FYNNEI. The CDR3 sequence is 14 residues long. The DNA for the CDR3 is TGTGCCAGCATCCTCGGCGGGGCTAGCGATACGCAGTATTTT. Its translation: CASILGGASDTQYF.

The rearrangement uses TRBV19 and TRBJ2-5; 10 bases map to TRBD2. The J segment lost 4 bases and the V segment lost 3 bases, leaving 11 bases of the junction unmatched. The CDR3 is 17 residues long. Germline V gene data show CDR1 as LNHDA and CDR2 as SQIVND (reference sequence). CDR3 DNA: TGTGCCAGTAGTATTAGGGGAAGCGGGGGGGCCTTAGAGACCCAGTACTTC. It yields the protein CASSIRGSGGALETQYF.

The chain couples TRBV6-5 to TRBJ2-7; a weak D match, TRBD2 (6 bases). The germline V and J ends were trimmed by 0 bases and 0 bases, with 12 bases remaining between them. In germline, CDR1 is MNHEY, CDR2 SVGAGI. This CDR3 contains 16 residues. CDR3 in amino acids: CASSYSGLRSSYEQYF. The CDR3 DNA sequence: TGTGCCAGCAGTTACTCGGGACTGAGAAGCTCCTACGAGCAGTACTTC.

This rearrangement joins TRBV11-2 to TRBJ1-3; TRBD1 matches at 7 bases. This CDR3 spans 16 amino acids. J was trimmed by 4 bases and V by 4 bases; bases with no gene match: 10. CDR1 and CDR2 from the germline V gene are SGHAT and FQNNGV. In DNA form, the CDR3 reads TGTGCCAGCAGCTCGATACAGGGGATTGCCGGAAACACCATATATTTT. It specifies CASSSIQGIAGNTIYF.

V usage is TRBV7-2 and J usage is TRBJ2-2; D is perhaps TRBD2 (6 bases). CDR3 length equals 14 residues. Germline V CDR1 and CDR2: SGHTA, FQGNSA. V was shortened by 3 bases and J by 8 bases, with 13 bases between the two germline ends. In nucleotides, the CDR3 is TGTGCCAGCAGCTTCTCTCCGGGAGTGGGGGAGCTGTTTTTT. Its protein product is CASSFSPGVGELFF.

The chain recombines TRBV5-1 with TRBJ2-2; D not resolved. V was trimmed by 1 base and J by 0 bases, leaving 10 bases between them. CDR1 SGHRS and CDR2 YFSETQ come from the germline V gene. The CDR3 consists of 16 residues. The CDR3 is CASSLIGSTNTGELFF. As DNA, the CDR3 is TGCGCCAGCAGCTTGATCGGGTCCACGAACACCGGGGAGCTGTTTTTT.

The CDR3 DNA reads as TGTGCCAGCAGTTTAATATCGAAGGGAGCTAAAACTCAGCCCCAGCATTTT. The encoded protein is CASSLISKGAKTQPQHF. The chain uses TRBV28 and TRBJ1-5, with D hard to call. The CDR3 is made up of 17 amino acids. Trimming shortened V by 2 bases and J by 6 bases, and 20 bases separated the two germline ends. Germline-derived CDR1 and CDR2 are MDHEN and SYDVKM.

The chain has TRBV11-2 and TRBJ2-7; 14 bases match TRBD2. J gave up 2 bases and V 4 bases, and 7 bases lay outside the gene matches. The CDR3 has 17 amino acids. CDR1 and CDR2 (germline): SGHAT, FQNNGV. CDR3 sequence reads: CASSWGLAGVGPYEQYF. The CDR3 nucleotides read TGTGCCAGCAGCTGGGGACTAGCGGGAGTGGGTCCCTACGAGCAGTACTTC.

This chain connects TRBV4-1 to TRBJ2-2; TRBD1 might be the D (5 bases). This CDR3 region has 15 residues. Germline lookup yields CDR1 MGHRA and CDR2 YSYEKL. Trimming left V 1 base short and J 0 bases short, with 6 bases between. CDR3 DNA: TGCGCCAGCAGCCAAGCCAGGGCGAACACCGGGGAGCTGTTTTTT. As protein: CASSQARANTGELFF.

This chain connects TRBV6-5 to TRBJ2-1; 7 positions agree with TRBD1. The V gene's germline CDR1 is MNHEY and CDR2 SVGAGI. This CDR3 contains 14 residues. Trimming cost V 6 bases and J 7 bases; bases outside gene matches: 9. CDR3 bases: TGTGCCAGCAGCCCAATCCTGACAGGGAATGAGCAGTTCTTC. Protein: CASSPILTGNEQFF.

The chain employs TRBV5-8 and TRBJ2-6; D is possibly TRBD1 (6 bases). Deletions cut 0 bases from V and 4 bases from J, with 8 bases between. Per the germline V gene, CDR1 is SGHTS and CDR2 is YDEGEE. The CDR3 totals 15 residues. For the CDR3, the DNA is TGTGCCAGCAGCTTGGCAGGGGCCGGGGCCAACGTCCTGACTTTC. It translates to CASSLAGAGANVLTF.

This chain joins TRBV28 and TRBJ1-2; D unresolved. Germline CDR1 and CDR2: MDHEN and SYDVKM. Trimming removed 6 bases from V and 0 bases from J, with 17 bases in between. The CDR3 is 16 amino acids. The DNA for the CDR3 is TGTGCCAGCAGCACTGTTTTTAGCAGTTCTAACTATGGCTACACCTTC. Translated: CASSTVFSSSNYGYTF.

CDR3 protein: CASSFGQTGELFF. CDR3 DNA sequence: TGTGCCAGCAGCTTCGGACAGACCGGGGAGCTGTTTTTT. This chain links TRBV5-4 with TRBJ2-2, with a weak D call TRBD1 (6 bases). The germline V gene has CDR1 SGHNT and CDR2 YYREEE (reference sequence). The CDR3 has 13 residues. V gave up 2 bases and J gave up 5 bases, with 7 bases separating them. Looking up the rest from reference TRBV5-4 and TRBJ2-2 gives the full variable domain: ETGVTQSPTHLIKTRGQQVTLRCSSQSGHNTVSWYQQALGQGPQFIFQYYREEENGRGNFPPRFSGLQFPNYSSELNVNALELDDSALYLCASSFGQTGELFFGEGSRLTVL.

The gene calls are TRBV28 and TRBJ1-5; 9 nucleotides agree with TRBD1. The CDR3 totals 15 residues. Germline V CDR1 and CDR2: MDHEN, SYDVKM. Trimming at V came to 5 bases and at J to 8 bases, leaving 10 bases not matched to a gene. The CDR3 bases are TGTGCCAGCAGTCCCCCGGGGACAGGGAGGAAGCCCCAGCATTTT. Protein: CASSPPGTGRKPQHF. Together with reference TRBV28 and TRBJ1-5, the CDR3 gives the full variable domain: DVKVTQSSRYLVKRTGEKVFLECVQDMDHENMFWYRQDPGLGLRLIYFSYDVKMKEKGDIPEGYSVSREKKERFSLILESASTNQTSMYLCASSPPGTGRKPQHFGDGTRLSIL.

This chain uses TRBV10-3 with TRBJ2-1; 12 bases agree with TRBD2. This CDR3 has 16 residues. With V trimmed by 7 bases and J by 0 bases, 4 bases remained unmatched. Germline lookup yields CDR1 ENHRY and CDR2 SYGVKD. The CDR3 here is CAITSGRDSSYNEQFF. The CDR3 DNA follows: TGTGCCATCACTAGCGGGAGGGATAGCTCCTACAATGAGCAGTTCTTC.

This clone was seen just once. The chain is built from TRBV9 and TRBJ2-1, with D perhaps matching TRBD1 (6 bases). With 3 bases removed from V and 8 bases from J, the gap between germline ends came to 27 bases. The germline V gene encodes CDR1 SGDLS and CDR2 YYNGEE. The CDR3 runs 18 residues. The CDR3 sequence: CASSAQGFGVRFRDEQFF. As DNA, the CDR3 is TGTGCCAGCAGCGCACAGGGTTTTGGGGTCAGGTTTCGCGATGAGCAGTTCTTC. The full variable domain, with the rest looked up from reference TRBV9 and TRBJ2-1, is DSGVTQTPKHLITATGQRVTLRCSPRSGDLSVYWYQQSLDQGLQFLIQYYNGEERAKGNILERFSAQQFPDLHSELNLSSLELGDSALYFCASSAQGFGVRFRDEQFFGPGTRLTVL.